This entry lists 2 T cell receptor beta chains sequenced from one sample in a study of T cells in Graves' hyperthyroidism and ophthalmopathy (dated by TCRdb to about 2019). Library preparation was by multiplex PCR. Instrument on record: Illumina HiSeq 2000. The TCR beta CDR3 regions were amplified from the RNA transcripts. A first-round RT-PCR of the TCR CDR3 used the HTBI primer set with the Qiagen OneStep RT-PCR kit. The raw public data were reprocessed by TCRdb itself: fastp quality trimming at Q25, MiXCR clonotype calling, in-frame beta chains only. Duplicate CDR3 protein sequences are folded into a single record with the most common DNA and genes. This sample holds around 370,000 distinct CDR3 sequences; around 20% were observed only once. 35% to 50% of the sample belongs to the ten largest clones. Sequenced sample: blood. These receptors all stem from a man younger than 30 with Graves' ophthalmopathy.

V and J are TRBV28 and TRBJ2-1; tentative D call: TRBD2 (5 bases). There are 15 residues in the CDR3. V was trimmed by 6 bases and J by 0 bases, leaving 12 bases between them. Per the germline V gene, CDR1 is MDHEN and CDR2 is SYDVKM. Written as DNA, the CDR3 is TGTGCCAGCAGGTCTCGAGGGAGCTCCTACAATGAGCAGTTCTTC. Its protein is CASRSRGSSYNEQFF.

This clonotype came up many times. V gene TRBV6-1 combines with J gene TRBJ2-5; no reliable D call. The V gene's germline CDR1 is MNHNS and CDR2 SASEGT. This CDR3 is built from 16 residues. V lost 4 bases and J lost 3, with 18 bases in between. The CDR3 is CASSVEIWADKETQYF. The CDR3 nucleotides read TGTGCCAGCAGTGTTGAAATATGGGCCGATAAAGAGACCCAGTACTTC.